This T cell receptor (beta chain) stems from a study of OX40 agonist ivuxolimab in advanced cancers. CDR1 and CDR2 (germline): SGHTA, FQGNSA. The CDR3 is 14 residues long. V trimming: 2 bases; J trimming: 3 bases; junction bases outside the gene matches: 3. Repertoires were generated with immunoSEQ multiplex PCR, while TCRdb's copy carries only in-frame clones and drops some. The sample consists of roughly 55,000 clones, 60% to 80% of them appearing once. The V gene is TRBV7-2, the J gene TRBJ2-5; 7 positions match TRBD2. This TCR came from an adult with an advanced solid tumor such as melanoma, head and neck, liver or kidney cancer. The specimen comprised CD4+ or CD8+ T cells sorted from blood, sampled in a trial of the OX40 agonist ivuxolimab. In DNA, the CDR3 is TGTGCCAGCAGCTTACTTCGGGGGGAAGAGACCCAGTACTTC. As protein: CASSLLRGEETQYF.